The rows below give T cell receptor beta chains drawn from one sample of a study of blood T cells in healthy people across ages. TCRdb reanalysed the 5' RACE reads using MiXCR and keeps one entry per CDR3 protein. Of 890,000 or so distinct CDR3 sequences in the sample, about 62% were seen once. Sequenced material: blood. These receptor sequences come from a man aged 25 to 45 in good health. Each CDR3 is given with its conserved first and last residue. D genes are given only for firm matches. A row's size may be missing; if present it is once, few, many or a size class.

V	size	D	J	CDR3	DNA
TRBV6-5	NA	TRBD2	TRBJ2-5	CACWTSGEETQYF	TGTGCCTGCTGGACTAGCGGGGAAGAGACCCAGTACTTC
TRBV7-2	few	NA	TRBJ2-7	CASSVVLSSYEQYF	TGTGCCAGCAGCGTCGTCCTCAGCTCCTACGAGCAGTACTTC
TRBV27	NA	TRBD1	TRBJ2-7	CASSPTGNRYEQYF	TGTGCCAGCTCACCGACAGGGAACCGCTACGAGCAGTACTTC
TRBV5-1	NA	NA	TRBJ2-5	CASSLESGTFWQETQYF	TGCGCCAGCAGCCTTGAAAGCGGTACTTTTTGGCAAGAGACCCAGTACTTT
TRBV12-3/TRBV12-4	NA	NA	TRBJ1-5	CASSRKGDQPQHF	TGTGCCAGCAGCCGGAAGGGGGATCAGCCCCAGCATTTT
TRBV11-2	NA	TRBD2	TRBJ2-1	CASSFPSKGLAGASSYNEQFF	TGTGCCAGCAGCTTCCCCTCTAAGGGACTAGCGGGGGCCAGCTCCTACAATGAGCAGTTCTTC
TRBV14	NA	TRBD1	TRBJ2-2	CASSQSGGSLTGELFF	TGTGCCAGCAGCCAATCAGGGGGCTCCCTAACCGGGGAGCTGTTTTTT
TRBV29-1	NA	TRBD2	TRBJ2-4	CSVVLAGVDIQYF	TGCAGCGTTGTATTAGCGGGGGTGGACATTCAGTACTTC
TRBV7-2	few	TRBD1	TRBJ2-2	CASSRDSNTGELFF	TGTGCCAGCAGCAGGGACAGTAACACCGGGGAGCTGTTTTTT
TRBV29-1	NA	NA	TRBJ2-5	CSVVDGNGETQYF	TGCAGCGTTGTCGATGGAAACGGAGAGACCCAGTACTTC
TRBV20-1	NA	NA	TRBJ2-5	CSGREETQYF	TGCAGTGGAAGAGAAGAGACCCAGTACTTC
TRBV21-1	NA	NA	TRBJ2-5	CASSKVPTRLYGQYF	TGTGCCAGCAGCAAAGTCCCAACCCGATTATACGGGCAGTACTTC
TRBV15	NA	NA	TRBJ2-6	CATSKQTGSGANVLTF	TGTGCCACCAGCAAACAAACAGGGTCTGGGGCCAACGTCCTGACTTTC
TRBV28	NA	NA	TRBJ1-5	CASKSGRNPSNQPQHF	TGTGCCAGCAAATCGGGACGAAACCCAAGCAATCAGCCCCAGCATTTT
TRBV20-1	NA	NA	TRBJ1-2	CSANSPDHYGYTF	TGCAGTGCTAACAGCCCAGATCACTATGGCTACACCTTC
TRBV3-1	NA	NA	TRBJ1-1	CASSQGGGVNMNTEAFF	TGTGCCAGCAGCCAAGGGGGGGGCGTAAACATGAACACTGAAGCTTTCTTT
TRBV15	NA	NA	TRBJ2-5	CATSRDTVLAQYF	TGTGCCACCAGCAGAGATACTGTACTCGCTCAGTACTTC
TRBV6-2/TRBV6-3	NA	TRBD1	TRBJ1-1	CASHRGQFTEAFF	TGTGCCAGTCACAGGGGGCAGTTCACTGAAGCTTTCTTT
TRBV28	NA	NA	TRBJ1-4	CASSPDRTTREKLFF	TGTGCCAGCAGCCCCGACCGGACAACTAGAGAAAAACTGTTTTTT
TRBV6-2/TRBV6-3	NA	NA	TRBJ1-5	CASSKPGRRQEHQPQHF	TGTGCCAGCAGTAAACCGGGGCGTCGACAGGAACATCAGCCCCAGCATTTT
TRBV4-3	once	TRBD1	TRBJ2-1	CASSQDSGRGWNEQFF	TGCGCCAGCAGCCAAGATAGTGGCAGGGGGTGGAATGAGCAGTTCTTC
TRBV6-5	NA	TRBD2	TRBJ2-1	CASSYSGGNRYNEQFF	TGTGCCAGCAGTTACTCGGGGGGGAACCGCTACAATGAGCAGTTCTTC
TRBV5-1	many	TRBD2	TRBJ2-5	CASSLAMLAGTQETQYF	TGCGCCAGCAGCTTGGCCATGCTAGCGGGGACCCAAGAGACCCAGTACTTC
TRBV4-2	few	TRBD1	TRBJ1-5	CASSQDAGQEHQPQHF	TGTGCCAGCAGCCAGGATGCGGGACAGGAGCATCAGCCCCAGCATTTT
TRBV7-8	NA	NA	TRBJ2-7	CASSSRAGYYEQYF	TGTGCCAGCAGCTCACGGGCGGGGTATTACGAGCAGTACTTC
TRBV7-2	NA	NA	TRBJ2-7	CASSNRPAYEQYF	TGTGCCAGCAGCAACAGACCCGCCTACGAGCAGTACTTC
TRBV12-3/TRBV12-4	NA	NA	TRBJ1-4	CASSHDRNNEKLFF	TGTGCCAGCAGTCATGACAGAAATAATGAAAAACTGTTTTTT
TRBV9	NA	NA	TRBJ1-6	CASRPRIVLGGNSPLHF	TGTGCCAGCAGACCAAGAATAGTCTTAGGGGGAAATTCACCCCTCCACTTT
TRBV7-3	NA	NA	TRBJ2-1	CASSPSRSVYNEQFF	TGTGCCAGCAGCCCGAGCCGTTCCGTCTACAATGAGCAGTTCTTC
TRBV10-2	NA	NA	TRBJ2-3	CASSEGTYTQYF	TGCGCCAGCAGCGAGGGGACCTATACGCAGTATTTT
TRBV28	once	NA	TRBJ1-5	CASSLGGTYSNQPQHF	TGTGCCAGCAGCCTCGGGGGAACATATAGCAATCAGCCCCAGCATTTT
TRBV6-2/TRBV6-3	NA	NA	TRBJ1-1	CASSHSLRGTEAFF	TGTGCCAGCAGTCACTCACTCCGGGGAACTGAAGCTTTCTTT
TRBV28	NA	NA	TRBJ2-7	CASSLQGDYEQYF	TGTGCCAGCAGTTTACAGGGTGACTACGAGCAGTACTTC
TRBV27	NA	TRBD1	TRBJ1-1	CASSRTGYPMNTEAFF	TGTGCCAGCAGTAGGACAGGGTATCCCATGAACACTGAAGCTTTCTTT
TRBV7-2	few	NA	TRBJ2-5	CASSSEPTTGRGETQYF	TGTGCCAGCAGCTCCGAACCCACGACGGGCCGAGGGGAGACCCAGTACTTC
TRBV7-2	few	TRBD2	TRBJ2-3	CASSLGRTSGQHTDTQYF	TGTGCCAGCAGCTTAGGGCGGACTAGCGGACAACACACAGATACGCAGTATTTT
TRBV7-6	NA	NA	TRBJ2-7	CASSLGAGRTYEQYF	TGTGCCAGCAGCCTTGGGGCAGGGCGGACCTACGAGCAGTACTTC
TRBV7-3	NA	TRBD1	TRBJ2-1	CASSQQGAREQFF	TGTGCCAGCAGCCAACAGGGGGCTAGGGAGCAGTTCTTC
TRBV2	NA	TRBD1	TRBJ1-2	CASSEGTGGTAGYTF	TGTGCCAGCAGTGAGGGGACAGGGGGTACGGCCGGCTACACCTTC
TRBV2	NA	NA	TRBJ1-6	CASSSSFEGPNSPLHF	TGTGCCAGCAGTTCTTCTTTCGAAGGCCCCAATTCACCCCTCCACTTT
TRBV7-2	few	TRBD2	TRBJ2-7	CASSSPLEAGEFYEQYF	TGTGCCAGCAGCTCCCCCCTCGAAGCGGGGGAATTCTACGAGCAGTACTTC
TRBV3-1	few	TRBD1	TRBJ1-6	CASSITTGVASPLHF	TGTGCCAGCAGTATTACGACAGGGGTTGCTTCACCCCTCCACTTT
TRBV7-9	NA	TRBD1	TRBJ1-1	CASSKYTGGNTEAFF	TGTGCCAGCAGTAAATATACAGGGGGGAACACTGAAGCTTTCTTT
TRBV27	NA	NA	TRBJ1-4	CASSPTKGWDEKLFF	TGTGCCAGCAGTCCGACCAAAGGTTGGGATGAAAAACTGTTTTTT
TRBV10-3	NA	NA	TRBJ2-7	CASKITVEGEQYF	TGTGCCTCTAAGATCACGGTCGAGGGCGAGCAGTACTTC
TRBV28	NA	NA	TRBJ1-6	CASRPTDAHSPLHF	TGTGCCAGCAGACCGACAGACGCGCATTCACCCCTCCACTTT
TRBV7-3	NA	TRBD2	TRBJ2-1	CASSLRLAGGQDEQFF	TGTGCCAGCAGCTTACGACTAGCGGGGGGGCAGGATGAGCAGTTCTTC
TRBV29-1	NA	NA	TRBJ2-4	CSVDQALGGIQYF	TGCAGCGTTGACCAGGCTTTGGGAGGCATTCAGTACTTC
TRBV7-2	NA	NA	TRBJ2-1	CASSLGRASETQFF	TGTGCCAGCAGCTTAGGAAGGGCGTCAGAGACCCAGTTCTTC
TRBV11-1	few	NA	TRBJ2-3	CASSLSGRGPDTQYF	TGTGCCAGCAGCTTATCGGGCAGGGGCCCAGATACGCAGTATTTT
TRBV20-1	once	TRBD1	TRBJ1-5	CSALPGWEAGGDNQPQHF	TGCAGTGCGCTGCCCGGGTGGGAGGCAGGGGGGGATAATCAGCCCCAGCATTTT
TRBV12-3/TRBV12-4	NA	TRBD1	TRBJ2-7	CASSFTGYRGCEQYF	TGTGCCAGCAGTTTTACAGGTTACAGGGGGTGCGAGCAGTACTTC
TRBV5-1	NA	NA	TRBJ2-7	CASSRGPRDEQYF	TGCGCCAGCAGCCGCGGACCTAGGGACGAGCAGTACTTC
TRBV5-1	few	TRBD2	TRBJ2-5	CASSLDPGGRETQYF	TGCGCCAGCAGCTTGGACCCGGGGGGGCGCGAGACCCAGTACTTC
TRBV20-1	few	TRBD2	TRBJ2-4	CSALNSGGAKNIQYF	TGCAGTGCTCTCAATAGCGGGGGGGCCAAAAACATTCAGTACTTC